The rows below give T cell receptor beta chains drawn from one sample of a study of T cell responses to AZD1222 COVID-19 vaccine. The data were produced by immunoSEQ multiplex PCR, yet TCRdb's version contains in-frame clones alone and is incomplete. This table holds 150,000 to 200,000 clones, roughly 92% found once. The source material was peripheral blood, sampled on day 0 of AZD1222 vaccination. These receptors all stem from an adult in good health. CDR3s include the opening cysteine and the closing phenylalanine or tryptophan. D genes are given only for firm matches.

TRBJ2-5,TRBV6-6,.,CASSRFETQYF
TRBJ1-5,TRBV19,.,CASSPDRWYQPQHF
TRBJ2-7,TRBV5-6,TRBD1,CASSLEQGVSSDYEQYF
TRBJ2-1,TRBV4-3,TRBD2,CASSQSGGAFSYNEQFF
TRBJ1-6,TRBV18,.,CASSPAGRTSYNSPLHF
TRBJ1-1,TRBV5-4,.,CASSFTPTALNTEAFF
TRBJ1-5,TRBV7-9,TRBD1,CASSSTQGTRGNQPQHF
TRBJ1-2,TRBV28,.,CASSFHGQLGGYTF
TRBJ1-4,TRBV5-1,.,CASSLVDNVREKLFF
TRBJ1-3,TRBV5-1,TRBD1,CASSSLRQGASGNTIYF
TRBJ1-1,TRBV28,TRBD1,CASSDRDRGRGTEAFF
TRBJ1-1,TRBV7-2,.,CASGAFNTEAFF
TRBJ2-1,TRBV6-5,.,CASRAGAGVSEQFF
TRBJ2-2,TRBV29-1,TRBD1,CSVDRGQGGELFF
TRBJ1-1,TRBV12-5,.,CASGLVLRGITEAFF
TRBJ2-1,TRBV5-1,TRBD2,CASSLTGGNEQFF
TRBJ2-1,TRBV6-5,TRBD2,CASGRTSGRRNEQFF
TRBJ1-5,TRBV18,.,CASSPAFRAGKNSNQPQHF
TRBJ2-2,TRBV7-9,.,CASSQISNTGELFF
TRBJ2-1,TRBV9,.,CASSVSPGTYEQFF
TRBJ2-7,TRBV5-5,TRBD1,CASSHSHRGLYEQYF
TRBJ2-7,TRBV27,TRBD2,CASRVGLAGAYEQYF
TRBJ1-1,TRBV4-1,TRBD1,CASSPTGANTEAFF
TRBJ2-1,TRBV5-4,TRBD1,CASSLGTGSEQFF
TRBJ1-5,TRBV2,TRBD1,CASTTGTGVQPQHF
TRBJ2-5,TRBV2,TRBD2,CASSPAGGPGETQYF
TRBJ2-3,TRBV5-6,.,CASSLEGYRTDTQYF
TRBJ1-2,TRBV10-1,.,CASSESLYYGYTF
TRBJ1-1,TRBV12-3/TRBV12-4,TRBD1,CASNDDRGTEAFF
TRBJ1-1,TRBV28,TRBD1,CASSPGETGVNTEAFF
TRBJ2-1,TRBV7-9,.,CASSLARNEQFF
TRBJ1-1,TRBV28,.,CASSFSLTRGTEAFF
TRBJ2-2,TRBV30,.,CAWSVRGGGGTGELFF
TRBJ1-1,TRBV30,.,CAWVTNTEAFF
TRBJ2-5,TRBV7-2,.,CASSPGETQYF
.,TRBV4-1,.,CASSQNSGYEQYF
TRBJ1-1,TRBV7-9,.,CASSLGGVPNTEAFF
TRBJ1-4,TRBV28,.,CASSTGPSLGKLFF
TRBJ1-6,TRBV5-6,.,CASYNREKSPLHF